This is a list of T cell receptor beta chains from one sample in a study of cytomegalovirus exposure and HLA in healthy donors. Here immunoSEQ multiplex PCR was the method, and the copy in TCRdb shows in-frame clones only, minus some. The sample holds approximately 250,000 clones, about 85% seen once. Sequencing was performed on PBMCs. These receptors came from a girl aged 2-10 years in good health and CMV-seronegative. Both conserved end residues are part of each CDR3. D genes are given only for firm matches.

TRBV2,NA,CASSARRTVQGETQYF
TRBV15,NA,CATSSSNSGANVLTF
TRBV6-9,TRBD1,CASSYQGQGQNEKLFF
TRBV9,TRBD1,CASSKGGGMNTEAFF
TRBV27,TRBD1,CASSLSGTDYSNQPQHF
TRBV7-9,NA,CASSLAPRGTNNEQFF
TRBV7-6,TRBD2,CASSLGLAEGPQETQYF
TRBV2,NA,CASIAPAYEQYF
TRBV5-1,TRBD2,CASSSFPLAGDHNEQFF
TRBV20-1,NA,CSPRGDEQFF
TRBV6-5,NA,CASSSDSPPYEQYF
TRBV7-8,NA,CASSSPSYEQYF
TRBV6-1,NA,CASSAQGSGEAGNTIYF
TRBV21-1,NA,CASSKGGGRLNYGYTF
TRBV5-1,TRBD2,CASSSFTGTSQETQYF
TRBV28,TRBD1,CASSLRQGTFTQYF
TRBV14,TRBD2,CASSQLLAGGQRFF
TRBV2,NA,CASDWGGTEAFF
TRBV7-9,NA,CASSPTRSNQPQHF
TRBV6-6,NA,CASRLAGDYEKLFF
TRBV5-6,TRBD1,CASSGTGTGDPYGYTF